This T cell receptor (beta chain) appears in the sequencing data of a study of blood T cell repertoires in COVID-19 (dated by TCRdb to between 2020 and 2021). Broadly, across the study: Collaborator samples came from the United States, Italy and Spain and covered acute and convalescent phases of COVID-19. The samples were drawn from the first 160 participants of the ongoing ImmuneRACE study and from 1,254 subjects provided by 6 global collaborators. The prospective study material was composed of cDNA or gDNA derived from T cells, B-cell-depleted T cells, or PBMCs. The repertoires were made available in a free public database intended to serve as a resource for research on the immune response to SARS-CoV-2. Where HLA class I and class II types were available, the types were taken from metadata supplied by the sample provider, not from assay-based typing. A de-identified subject ID, COVID-19 status, age in years and sex were almost always included in the sample metadata. Subjects who had been exposed to COVID-19, were actively infected with it, or had recovered from it provided the deeply sampled blood TCRbeta repertoires that made up the dataset.

Enrolling through a virtual design, the prospective study's participants ranged in age from roughly 18 to 95 years and lived across about two dozen United States geographic areas. To assign participants to cohorts, the prospective study relied on clinical history that participants themselves reported in a screening survey and a study questionnaire. Recovered participants in ImmuneRACE Cohort 3 were defined by two consecutive negative NP/OP PCR tests, clearance by a healthcare professional, or resolution of symptoms. In the prospective study, mobile phlebotomists collected whole blood, serum and a nasopharyngeal or oropharyngeal swab from each participant. Over a roughly 2-month period, participants in the prospective study had the option of providing additional blood draws and questionnaires. Blood samples from the prospective study were shipped frozen or at room temperature prior to DNA extraction.

Concerning this clone itself: Its antigen is not yet known. The input lacks base qualities; no much larger clone sits a single base away.

TCRbeta CDR3 regions were amplified from genomic DNA using the immunoSEQ Assay, a bias-controlled multiplex PCR. Concerning the study's data processing: Within the assay, amplification of reference gene primers was used to estimate how many nucleated cells each sample contained. Sequence reads were collapsed and filtered to measure the absolute abundance of every unique TCRbeta CDR3 rearrangement. For each sample, productive Simpson clonality was calculated as the square root of Simpson's diversity index over productive rearrangements. The clones in this table, taken by TCRdb from immuneACCESS, are in-frame only. Not every clone is retained; where verified, under half of the shortfall comes from an unresolved V gene, and the cause of the rest is unknown. D and trimming come from the DNA, and the V and J calls and clone size come from that table. This sample is represented by under 300,000 clones; approximately 90% of them were singletons. Together, the top ten hold under 2.5% of the sample.

Points the paper makes about the study in general: The quantity of clinical and demographic metadata differed by source and by participant and was supplied without curation.

Measured from the cysteine to the phenylalanine, the CDR3 is 13 residues long. Just CDR3 DNA is preserved here, 39 bases in frame from base 1. In the germline V gene, CDR1 corresponds to MNHEY and CDR2 to SVGAGI. V is cut by 6 bases and J by 9 bases, and the space between the germline ends is 14 bases. This sequence uses TRBV6-5 and TRBJ2-2, with a weak D call of TRBD1 (6 bases match). Sequences were obtained from PBMCs or T cells enriched from blood (not recorded which). This TCR was sampled from a woman under 30 who had recovered from COVID-19. The DNA is as follows: TGTGCCAGCAGCCCAGGGGCGTCCTGGGAGCTGTTTTTT. Translated, it gives CASSPGASWELFF.